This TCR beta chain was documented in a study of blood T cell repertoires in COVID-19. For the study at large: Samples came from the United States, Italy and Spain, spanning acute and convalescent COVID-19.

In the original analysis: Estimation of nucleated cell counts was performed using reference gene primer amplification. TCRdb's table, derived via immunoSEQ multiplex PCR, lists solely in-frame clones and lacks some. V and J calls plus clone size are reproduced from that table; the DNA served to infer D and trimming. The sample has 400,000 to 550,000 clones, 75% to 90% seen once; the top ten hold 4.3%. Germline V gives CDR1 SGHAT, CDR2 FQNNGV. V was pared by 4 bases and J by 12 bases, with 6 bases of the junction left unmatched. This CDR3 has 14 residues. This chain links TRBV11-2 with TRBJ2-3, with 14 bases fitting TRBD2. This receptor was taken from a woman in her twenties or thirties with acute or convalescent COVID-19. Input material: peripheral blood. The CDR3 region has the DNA TGTGCCAGCAGCTCGACTAGCGGGGGGGCCTACCAGTATTTT. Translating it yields CASSSTSGGAYQYF. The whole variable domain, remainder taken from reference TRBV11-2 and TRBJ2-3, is EAGVAQSPRYKIIEKRQSVAFWCNPISGHATLYWYQQILGQGPKLLIQFQNNGVVDDSQLPKDRFSAERLKGVDSTLKIQPAKLEDSAVYLCASSSTSGGAYQYFGPGTRLTVL.